The text below deals with one TCR beta chain. No antigen is known for it. The naive CD8 population came from CD45RO-negative cells selected for CCR7, without terminally differentiated effector memory CD45RA+ cells. Donors included only healthy HIV-negative adults lacking recent acute infections or vaccinations. This record belongs to a study of shared clonotypes between healthy human individuals. General observations from the study: The study drew on few donors, limiting represented genetic and exposure-history diversity. Rarefaction revealed incomplete sorted-subset sequencing despite large depth.

V lost 1 base, J lost 12 bases, and 18 bases lay in between. The CDR3 spans 15 residues. Germline V lookup: CDR1 LGHNA, CDR2 YSLEER. Replicate PCRs run on sorted subsets employed 200 to 250 ng DNA, approximately 30,000 T cell genomes. TCRdb's copy holds only in-frame clones and misses some; the assay was immunoSEQ multiplex PCR. The sample lists about 2 million clones, less than 95% occurring once. This receptor was identified in a young man in good health. The sample comprised naive CD8+ T cells sorted from blood. The chain links TRBV4-3 to TRBJ1-4; tentatively, D is TRBD1 (6 bases). The CDR3 here is CASSQGAEGVVELFF. The DNA of the CDR3 is TGCGCCAGCAGCCAAGGTGCGGAGGGGGTTGTGGAACTGTTTTTT.